This TCR beta chain was captured by sequencing in a study of radiotherapy plus CTLA-4 blockade in lung cancer. TCRdb keeps only in-frame clones here, not all; method: immunoSEQ multiplex PCR. This sample has tens of thousands of clones; roughly 85% occur once, and the top ten carry about a quarter. Germline-derived CDR1 and CDR2 are LNHNV and YYDKDF (reference sequence). The V and J ends lost 5 bases and 0 bases respectively, with 14 bases between them. The CDR3 consists of 16 residues. The sequence derives from a human donor with non-small cell lung cancer that progressed on radiotherapy plus ipilimumab. The chain combines TRBV15 with TRBJ1-5, with TRBD1 as a possible D gene (5 bases). The sequencing used peripheral blood, collected from a patient treated with radiotherapy plus ipilimumab. In DNA form, the CDR3 reads TGTGCCACCAGCGGGGGGGATCAACATAGCAATCAGCCCCAGCATTTT. Translation gives CATSGGDQHSNQPQHF. Together with reference TRBV15 and TRBJ1-5, the CDR3 gives the full variable domain: DAMVIQNPRYQVTQFGKPVTLSCSQTLNHNVMYWYQQKSSQAPKLLFHYYDKDFNNEADTPDNFQSRRPNTSFCFLDIRSPGLGDTAMYLCATSGGDQHSNQPQHFGDGTRLSIL.